These 32 T cell receptor beta chains were all obtained from the same sample, sequenced in a study of blood T cells in healthy people across ages. Primed by a sample-barcoded 5' primer and a J-beta primer mix, a second PCR proceeded for about 6 to 11 cycles. Using its own MiXCR run on the 5' RACE reads, TCRdb lists one record per CDR3 protein. The profile shows over 700,000 distinct CDR3 sequences, about 25% of them singletons. The same specimen was also included in a second study, on T cells of mothers and their children.

Material for sequencing was blood. These receptors originate from a boy between 10 and 17 years old in good health.

This clonotype appeared a few times. The rearrangement uses TRBV6-5 and TRBJ2-7, with D possibly matching TRBD1 (6 bases). The CDR3 spans 17 residues. Trimming removed 2 bases at V and 5 bases at J, with 22 bases between. Germline loops: CDR1 MNHEY, CDR2 SVGAGI. CDR3 DNA: TGTGCCAGCAGTTACGGGATACCACAGGGAATTTCGGACGAGCAGTACTTC. The encoded protein is CASSYGIPQGISDEQYF.

This clonotype was counted only a few times. V and J are TRBV10-3 and TRBJ1-2; TRBD1 matches 7 bases. The length of the CDR3 is 14 residues. The junction had 3 bases not matched to a gene; V was cut back by 5 bases and J by 0 bases. Germline CDR1 and CDR2: ENHRY and SYGVKD. CDR3 nucleotide sequence: TGTGCCATCAGTCCCGGGACAGCTAACTATGGCTACACCTTC. Protein product: CAISPGTANYGYTF.

This clonotype showed up just a few times. The J gene is TRBJ2-5, the V gene TRBV7-2, with 7 bases lining up with TRBD2. Germline-derived CDR1 and CDR2 are SGHTA and FQGNSA. The CDR3 is 16 amino acids. J was trimmed by 5 bases and V by 5 bases; bases with no gene match: 14. CDR3 nucleotide sequence: TGTGCCAGCAGCCCACCCGGCGGGAGAGTCGGGGAGACCCAGTACTTC. It is translated as CASSPPGGRVGETQYF.

The V gene is TRBV11-3, the J gene TRBJ2-2; D remains ambiguous. V shed 1 base and J shed 5 bases, with 11 bases lying between them. Germline loops: CDR1 SGHNT, CDR2 YENEEA. This CDR3 contains 15 residues. Here the CDR3 reads CASSLGIGRTGELFF. The DNA of the CDR3 is TGTGCCAGCAGCTTAGGTATAGGGCGAACCGGGGAGCTGTTTTTT.

The gene calls are TRBV5-1 and TRBJ2-1; D remains ambiguous. Germline CDR1 SGHRS, CDR2 YFSETQ. The CDR3 consists of 14 residues. Trimming pared 4 bases from V and 0 bases from J, leaving 8 bases between. The CDR3 spells CASSEAVSYNEQFF. The CDR3 bases are TGCGCCAGCAGCGAGGCGGTCTCCTACAATGAGCAGTTCTTC.

This clonotype was counted between two and nine times. The chain combines TRBV29-1 with TRBJ2-7; D may be TRBD1 (6 bases). Trimming took off 6 bases at V and 6 bases at J, with 21 bases between the two ends. This CDR3 comprises 14 residues. CDR1 and CDR2 (germline): SQVTM, ANQGSEA. The CDR3 loop is CSVYRDTTLSEQYF. In DNA, the CDR3 is TGCAGCGTGTACCGGGACACGACTTTATCCGAGCAGTACTTC.

The sample holds a few counts of this clonotype. The rearrangement links TRBV29-1 to TRBJ2-3; 10 bases match TRBD1. The CDR3 totals 16 residues. Germline V gene data show CDR1 as SQVTM and CDR2 as ANQGSEA. Trimming took 3 bases from V and 2 from J; bases not matched to a gene: 8. This CDR3 reads CSVEGDRGLFTDTQYF. The CDR3 bases are TGCAGCGTTGAGGGGGACAGGGGCCTCTTCACAGATACGCAGTATTTT.

The chain employs TRBV20-1 and TRBJ2-1; 7 positions match TRBD1. Germline V gene lookup returns CDR1 DFQATT and CDR2 SNEGSKA (reference sequence). The ends lost 3 bases at V and 9 bases at J; junction bases unmatched: 2. The CDR3 has 11 amino acids. CDR3 in amino acids: CSARTGPEQFF. The CDR3 DNA is TGCAGTGCTAGGACAGGGCCTGAGCAGTTCTTC.

The chain uses TRBV2 and TRBJ2-6, with D unclear. This CDR3 has 17 residues. The germline V gene has CDR1 SNHLY and CDR2 FYNNEI. The V end lost 3 bases, the J end lost 0 bases, and 12 bases lay between the germline ends. The CDR3 DNA sequence: TGTGCCAGCAGTGAGAGAGCAGCTACCTCTGGGGCCAACGTCCTGACTTTC. Translated: CASSERAATSGANVLTF.

The chain combines TRBV3-1 with TRBJ2-1; D gene unclear. Per germline, CDR1 LGHDT and CDR2 YNNKEL (reference sequence). V was clipped by 0 bases and J by 0 bases, with 6 bases between them. The CDR3 loop spans 15 amino acids. Here the CDR3 reads CASSQERISYNEQFF. CDR3 bases: TGTGCCAGCAGCCAAGAGAGGATCTCCTACAATGAGCAGTTCTTC.

This chain uses TRBV11-3 with TRBJ2-1, with no clear D. CDR1 is SGHNT, CDR2 YENEEA, per germline. Between the trimmed V and J ends, which lost 2 bases and 9 bases, there was a span of 8 bases. The length of the CDR3 is 12 residues. CDR3 DNA: TGTGCCAGCAGCTTAAGGGTAGGTGAGCAGTTCTTC. Protein sequence: CASSLRVGEQFF.

The V call is TRBV5-5, the J call TRBJ2-4; tentatively, D is TRBD1 (6 bases). The CDR3 totals 14 residues. V lost 3 bases and J lost 2, with 9 bases in between. Germline V gene lookup returns CDR1 SGHKS and CDR2 YYEKEE (reference sequence). CDR3 nucleotides: TGTGCCAGCAGCTCACAGGGTACCAAAAACATTCAGTACTTC. This translates into CASSSQGTKNIQYF.

This clonotype appeared a few times. The chain recombines TRBV27 with TRBJ1-2, with 9 bases identical to TRBD1. Germline V lookup: CDR1 MNHEY, CDR2 SMNVEV (reference sequence). This CDR3 contains 14 residues. V dropped 7 bases and J dropped 3; count of bases not matched to a gene: 6. The DNA of the CDR3 is TGTGCCAGCAATACAGGGGGCATGGACTATGGCTACACCTTC. Translating it yields CASNTGGMDYGYTF.

The chain employs TRBV7-8 and TRBJ2-3; D may be TRBD2 (5 bases). CDR1 SGHVS and CDR2 FQNEAQ come from the germline V gene. CDR3 length: 17 amino acids. Between the trimmed V and J ends, which lost 2 bases and 0 bases, there was a span of 15 bases. CDR3 amino acids: CASSLLWRRASTDTQYF. CDR3 sequence (DNA): TGTGCCAGCAGCTTACTTTGGAGGCGTGCTAGCACAGATACGCAGTATTTT.

The chain couples TRBV7-8 to TRBJ2-4; 8 bases align to TRBD1. The V and J ends lost 5 bases and 8 bases, in that order; junction bases with no gene match: 14. Germline V CDR1 and CDR2: SGHVS, FQNEAQ. The CDR3 consists of 16 residues. CDR3 residues: CASSLSTGQGFDIQYF. Written as DNA, the CDR3 is TGTGCCAGCAGCCTTAGTACCGGACAGGGTTTTGACATTCAGTACTTC.

The chain is built from TRBV12-5 and TRBJ2-5; perhaps TRBD1 as D (5 bases). The CDR3 runs to 13 residues. Germline assignment: CDR1 LGHNT and CDR2 FRNRAP. The V end was cut by 4 bases, the J end by 5 bases, with 11 bases between. The CDR3 DNA reads TGTGCTAGTGGTTCGGTAGGGGATGAGACCCAGTACTTC. Residues: CASGSVGDETQYF.

This clonotype was recorded many times. The chain employs TRBV7-2 and TRBJ1-5; possibly TRBD1 for D (6 bases). The ends were cut back, 4 bases at V and 7 bases at J, with 17 bases in the middle. This CDR3 is 15 amino acids long. Per germline, CDR1 SGHTA and CDR2 FQGNSA. DNA for the CDR3: TGTGCCAGCAGCTCCGGTGGGGGGGCTAGGCAGCCCCAGCATTTT. Translated, it gives CASSSGGGARQPQHF.

This clonotype was detected only a few times. The chain carries TRBV7-2 and TRBJ2-3, with D unresolved. The CDR3 runs 14 residues. Trimming cost V 6 bases and J 3 bases, with 13 bases left between them. Germline-derived CDR1 and CDR2 are SGHTA and FQGNSA. The CDR3, as DNA: TGTGCCAGCAGTTTCCGGCGGCAGACAGATACGCAGTATTTT. Amino acids: CASSFRRQTDTQYF.

This clonotype has just a few counts. The genes are TRBV4-2 and TRBJ1-5, with no clear D. Per germline, CDR1 LGHNA and CDR2 YNFKEQ. The length of the CDR3 is 15 residues. Trimming removed 1 base from V and 0 bases from J, with 7 bases in between. CDR3 residues: CASSQVGDSNQPQHF. The CDR3 DNA reads TGTGCCAGCAGCCAAGTTGGAGATAGCAATCAGCCCCAGCATTTT.

The chain is built from TRBV9 and TRBJ2-2; D is unresolved. The CDR3 extends over 15 amino acids. V was pared by 5 bases and J by 2 bases, with 13 bases between. The V gene's germline CDR1 is SGDLS and CDR2 YYNGEE. CDR3 bases: TGTGCCAGCAGGGTCTCTGGTACTAACACCGGGGAGCTGTTTTTT. Translated, it gives CASRVSGTNTGELFF.

This clonotype was recorded a few times. The chain carries TRBV10-2 and TRBJ2-1, with 8 positions matching TRBD2. CDR1 and CDR2 from the germline V gene are WSHSY and SAAADI. The CDR3 runs 13 residues. With 5 bases clipped from V and 8 bases from J, the junction kept 5 bases outside the gene matches. CDR3 amino acids: CASSSSGVHEQFF. For the CDR3, the DNA is TGCGCCAGCAGTAGTAGCGGGGTCCATGAGCAGTTCTTC.

The chain has TRBV23-1 and TRBJ2-3, with TRBD2 matching over 9 bases. TRBV23-1 belongs to the ORF category, with a function that is uncertain. The ends lost 4 bases at V and 2 bases at J; junction bases unmatched: 10. The CDR3 consists of 17 residues. CDR3 coding DNA: TGCGCCAGCAGTCTGGTCCTAGCGGGATTGGACACAGATACGCAGTATTTT. Amino acids: CASSLVLAGLDTDTQYF.

There are a few counts of this clonotype. The rearrangement uses TRBV3-1 and TRBJ2-1, with D possibly being TRBD1 or TRBD2 (6 bases each). V gave up 0 bases and J gave up 2 bases, with 11 bases separating them. CDR1 LGHDT and CDR2 YNNKEL come from the germline V gene (reference sequence). The CDR3 has 16 residues. The CDR3 here is CASSQDGGLAYNEQFF. CDR3 bases: TGTGCCAGCAGCCAAGATGGGGGGCTAGCCTACAATGAGCAGTTCTTC.

This rearrangement joins TRBV6-1 to TRBJ1-2; TRBD1 is a possible D gene (6 bases). The germline CDR1 and CDR2 sequences are MNHNS and SASEGT. V was clipped by 9 bases and J by 0 bases, with 11 bases between them. The CDR3 is 13 residues long. DNA of the CDR3: TGTGCCAGTCAAGGACAGCCTAACTATGGCTACACCTTC. Protein sequence: CASQGQPNYGYTF.

This clonotype is a singleton in its sample. No conserved phenylalanine or tryptophan ends this CDR3, so it is likely a read error. The chain links TRBV3-1 to TRBJ2-2, with 10 bases aligning to TRBD2. This CDR3 region has 16 residues. The germline gives CDR1 LGHDT, CDR2 YNNKEL (reference sequence). The J segment lost 2 bases and the V segment lost 5 bases, leaving 5 bases of the junction unmatched. This CDR3 reads CASSNTSGANTGELFS. The DNA for the CDR3 is TGTGCCAGCAGCAACACTAGCGGGGCTAACACCGGGGAGCTGTTTTCT.

In this sample, this clonotype turned up a few times. The chain uses TRBV7-2 and TRBJ2-1, with unresolved D. The CDR3 runs 13 residues. Germline V gives CDR1 SGHTA, CDR2 FQGNSA. Trimming pared 1 base from V and 10 bases from J, leaving 11 bases between. CDR3 sequence: CASSLVQNGEQFF. The CDR3 region has the DNA TGTGCCAGCAGCTTAGTACAGAATGGGGAGCAGTTCTTC.

The rearrangement joins TRBV12-3 or TRBV12-4 to TRBJ2-5; no definite D call. The V gene lost 2 bases and the J gene lost 5 bases, with 15 bases spanning the gap. This CDR3 spans 15 amino acids. The CDR3 coding sequence is TGTGCCAGCAGTTTATTATCCCAGGCTCGGGAGACCCAGTACTTC. This gives the protein CASSLLSQARETQYF.

This chain joins TRBV11-2 and TRBJ1-2; D not resolved. Trimming took 5 bases from V and 1 from J, leaving 20 bases between them. This CDR3 has 17 amino acids. Germline V gene data show CDR1 as SGHAT and CDR2 as FQNNGV. Here the CDR3 reads CASSPRSKGLVNYGYTF. The CDR3, as DNA: TGTGCCAGCAGCCCCCGTTCGAAAGGTCTGGTTAACTATGGCTACACCTTC.

The table lists this clonotype with a count of one. V usage is TRBV12-3 or TRBV12-4 and J usage is TRBJ1-1; TRBD1 matches at 7 bases. With V trimmed by 6 bases and J by 4 bases, 11 bases remained unmatched. The CDR3 spans 15 residues. CDR3 in amino acids: CASSRPTGVGTEAFF. The CDR3 DNA reads as TGTGCCAGCAGCCGCCCCACAGGGGTTGGCACTGAAGCTTTCTTT.

This clonotype was seen just once. V is TRBV5-1 and J is TRBJ2-2; D might be TRBD1 (6 bases). In germline, CDR1 is SGHRS, CDR2 YFSETQ. Trimming took 0 bases from V and 8 from J, leaving 17 bases between them. This CDR3 has 16 amino acids. The CDR3 sequence: CASSLAGQTSGGELFF. Written as DNA, the CDR3 is TGCGCCAGCAGCTTGGCCGGACAGACCTCGGGAGGGGAGCTGTTTTTT.

CDR3 amino acids: CASSQPKPDTQYF. For the CDR3, the DNA is TGCGCCAGCAGCCAACCTAAACCCGATACGCAGTATTTT. The gene calls are TRBV4-3 and TRBJ2-3; no clear D. The length of the CDR3 is 13 residues. Germline V gene sequence: CDR1 LGHNA, CDR2 YSLEER. Trimming stripped 2 bases from V and 6 bases from J, with 9 bases between.

As to this clonotype: Germline and junction disagree at one end, which may indicate a read error. V is TRBV20-1 and J is TRBJ1-5, with D unclear. CDR1 is DFQATT, CDR2 SNEGSKA, per germline (reference sequence). CDR3 length equals 16 residues. CDR3 region: CSARGPRRDSNQPRHF. In DNA form, the CDR3 reads TGCAGTGCTAGAGGTCCCAGGCGGGATAGCAATCAGCCCCGGCATTTT.